The 2 T cell receptor beta chains given below trace back to one sample, sequenced in a study of control samples from healthy donors and cancer patients (dated by TCRdb to about 2020). Libraries were prepared through the immunoSEQ multiplex PCR assay. The table was pulled from immuneACCESS by TCRdb, which kept in-frame rearrangements only. Such tables lose some clones; where checked, under half of the loss comes from unresolved V genes, and the rest has no known cause. The sample table contains some 73,000 clones; only one count was recorded for less than 95% of them. Jointly, the top ten make up over 5% of the sample. The sequenced material came from blood. The source is a woman between 40 and 50 years old in good health.

The chain joins TRBV29-1 to TRBJ2-7; D assignment may be TRBD1 or TRBD2 (5 bases each). The germline V and J ends were trimmed by 6 bases and 5 bases, with 11 bases remaining between them. CDR1 and CDR2 from the germline V gene are SQVTM and ANQGSEA. The CDR3 contains 11 residues. CDR3 sequence reads: CSVPWGNEQYF. The CDR3 nucleotides read TGCAGCGTCCCCTGGGGGAACGAGCAGTACTTC.

J is TRBJ2-2 and V is TRBV24-1; 10 nucleotides align to TRBD2. The V gene's germline CDR1 is KGHDR and CDR2 SFDVKD. The CDR3 runs to 17 residues. V shed 4 bases, J shed 3 bases, and the junction held 7 bases outside the gene matches. DNA of the CDR3: TGTGCCACCAGTGAGATAGCGGGGGGATACTACACCGGGGAGCTGTTTTTT. Residues: CATSEIAGGYYTGELFF.